This T cell receptor beta chain derives from a study of CD8 T cells in Susac syndrome. From blood CD8+ and CD4+ T cells, TCR beta sequences were generated. While CD8+ and CD4+ T cells were isolated negatively, TEMRA cells were enriched by FACS. Remarks on this clonotype: Its matching antigen is unknown.

The CDR3 is 17 residues long. Trimming removed 0 bases from V and 8 bases from J; junction bases left unmatched: 11. Germline values: CDR1 LGHNA, CDR2 YSLEER. Reverse transcription of 0.5 to 1 ug RNA was performed with random hexamers. TCR beta CDR3 was amplified by immunoSEQ covering 54 Vbeta and 13 Jbeta. One entry per CDR3 protein results from TCRdb running MiXCR on the immunoSEQ multiplex PCR reads. The data contain around 300,000 distinct CDR3 sequences, about 92% of them singletons. Study results and limitations: In its TCR sequencing and HLA analysis, the study acknowledged that the number of individuals was relatively small.

The V and J genes are TRBV4-3 and TRBJ2-1; 9 nucleotides line up with TRBD2. The specimen was CD4+ T cells from PBMCs. This sequence was found in a human donor with multiple sclerosis. CDR3 in amino acids: CASSQDRGLAGGDEQFF. DNA of the CDR3: TGCGCCAGCAGCCAAGATCGGGGACTAGCCGGAGGCGATGAGCAGTTCTTC.